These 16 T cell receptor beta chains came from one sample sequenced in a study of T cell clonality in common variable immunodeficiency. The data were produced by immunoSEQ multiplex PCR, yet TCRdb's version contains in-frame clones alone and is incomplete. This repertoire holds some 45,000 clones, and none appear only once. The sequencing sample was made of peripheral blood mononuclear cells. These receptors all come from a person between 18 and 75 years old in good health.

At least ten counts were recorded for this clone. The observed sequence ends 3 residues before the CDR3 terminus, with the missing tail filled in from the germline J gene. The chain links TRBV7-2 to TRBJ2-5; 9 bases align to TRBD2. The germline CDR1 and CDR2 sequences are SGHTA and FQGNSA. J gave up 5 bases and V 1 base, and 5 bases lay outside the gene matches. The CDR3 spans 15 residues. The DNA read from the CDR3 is TGTGCCAGCAGCTTAGTGGCGGGGGGGACGGAGACC. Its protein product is CASSLVAGGTET. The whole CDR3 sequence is CASSLVAGGTETQYF. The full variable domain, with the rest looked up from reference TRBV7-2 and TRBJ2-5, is GAGVSQSPSNKVTEKGKDVELRCDPISGHTALYWYRQSLGQGLEFLIYFQGNSAPDKSGLPSDRFSAERTGGSVSTLTIQRTQQEDSAVYLCASSLVAGGTETQYFGPGTRLLVL.

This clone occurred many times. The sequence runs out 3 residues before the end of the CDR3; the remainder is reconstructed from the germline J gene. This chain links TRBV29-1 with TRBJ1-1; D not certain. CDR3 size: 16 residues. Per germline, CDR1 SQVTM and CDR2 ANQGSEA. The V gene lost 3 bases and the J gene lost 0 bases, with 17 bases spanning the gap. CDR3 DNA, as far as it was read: TGCAGCGTTGATCGCCGACTACAGACTATGAACACTGAA. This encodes CSVDRRLQTMNTE. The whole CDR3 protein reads CSVDRRLQTMNTEAFF.

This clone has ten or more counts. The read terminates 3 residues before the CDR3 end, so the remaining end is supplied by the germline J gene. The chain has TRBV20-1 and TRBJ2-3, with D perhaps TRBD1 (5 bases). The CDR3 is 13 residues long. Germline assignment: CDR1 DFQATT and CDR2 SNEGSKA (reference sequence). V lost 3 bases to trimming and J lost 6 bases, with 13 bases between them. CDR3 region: CSASGQGADTQYF. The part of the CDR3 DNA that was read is TGCAGTGCTAGTGGGCAGGGCGCGGATACG.

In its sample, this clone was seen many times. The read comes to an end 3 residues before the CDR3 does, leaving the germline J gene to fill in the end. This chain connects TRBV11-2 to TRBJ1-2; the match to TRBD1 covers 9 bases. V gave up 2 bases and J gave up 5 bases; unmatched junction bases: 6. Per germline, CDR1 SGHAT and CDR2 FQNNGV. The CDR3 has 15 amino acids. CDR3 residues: CASSLSGQGPYGYTF. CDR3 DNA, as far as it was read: TGTGCCAGCAGCTTATCGGGACAGGGCCCGTATGGC.

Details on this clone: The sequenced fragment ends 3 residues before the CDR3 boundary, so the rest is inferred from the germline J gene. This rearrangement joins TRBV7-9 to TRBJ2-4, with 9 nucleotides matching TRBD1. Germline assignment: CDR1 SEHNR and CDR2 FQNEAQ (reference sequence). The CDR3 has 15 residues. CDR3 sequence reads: CASSLYRGQDYGQYF. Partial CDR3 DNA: TGTGCCAGCAGCCTTTACAGGGGGCAGGACTATGGT.

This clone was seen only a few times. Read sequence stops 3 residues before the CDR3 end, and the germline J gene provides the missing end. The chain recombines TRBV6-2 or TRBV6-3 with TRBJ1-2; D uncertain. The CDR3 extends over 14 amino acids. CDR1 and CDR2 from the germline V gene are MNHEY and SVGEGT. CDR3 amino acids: CASSEPPLVGDYTF. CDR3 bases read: TGTGCCAGCAGCGAACCCCCCCTGGTCGGGGAC.

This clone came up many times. CDR3: CASSFLRGGPYNEQFF. The CDR3 bases that were read are TGTGCCAGCAGCTTCCTACGGGGGGGACCCTACAATGAG. This sequence joins TRBV7-8 and TRBJ2-1; 8 nucleotides match TRBD2. The read ends 3 residues before the CDR3 terminus; that terminus is restored from the germline J gene. The CDR3 totals 16 residues. Germline-derived CDR1 and CDR2 are SGHVS and FQNEAQ. J gave up 2 bases and V 3 bases, and 6 bases lay outside the gene matches. The whole variable domain, filled in from reference TRBV7-8 and TRBJ2-1, reads GAGVSQSPRYKVAKRGQDVALRCDPISGHVSLFWYQQALGQGPEFLTYFQNEAQLDKSGLPSDRFFAERPEGSVSTLKIQRTQQEDSAVYLCASSFLRGGPYNEQFFGPGTRLTVL.

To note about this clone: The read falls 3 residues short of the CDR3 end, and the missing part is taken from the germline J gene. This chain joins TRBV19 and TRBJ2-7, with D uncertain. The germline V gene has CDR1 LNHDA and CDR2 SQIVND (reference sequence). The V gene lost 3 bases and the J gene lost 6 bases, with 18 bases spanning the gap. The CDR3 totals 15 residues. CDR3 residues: CASSISISLGSEQYF. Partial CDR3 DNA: TGTGCCAGTAGTATCTCCATATCGCTCGGGTCCGAG. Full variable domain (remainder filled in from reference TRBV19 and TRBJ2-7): DGGITQSPKYLFRKEGQNVTLSCEQNLNHDAMYWYRQDPGQGLRLIYYSQIVNDFQKGDIAEGYSVSREKKESFPLTVTSAQKNPTAFYLCASSISISLGSEQYFGPGTRLTVT.

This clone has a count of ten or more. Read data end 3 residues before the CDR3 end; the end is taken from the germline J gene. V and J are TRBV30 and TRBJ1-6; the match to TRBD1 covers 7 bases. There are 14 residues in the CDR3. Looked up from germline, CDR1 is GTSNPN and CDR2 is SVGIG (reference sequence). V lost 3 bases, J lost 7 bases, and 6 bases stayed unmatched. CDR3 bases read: TGTGCCTGGAGGACGACAGGGAGGAATTCACCC. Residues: CAWRTTGRNSP. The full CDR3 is CAWRTTGRNSPLHF.

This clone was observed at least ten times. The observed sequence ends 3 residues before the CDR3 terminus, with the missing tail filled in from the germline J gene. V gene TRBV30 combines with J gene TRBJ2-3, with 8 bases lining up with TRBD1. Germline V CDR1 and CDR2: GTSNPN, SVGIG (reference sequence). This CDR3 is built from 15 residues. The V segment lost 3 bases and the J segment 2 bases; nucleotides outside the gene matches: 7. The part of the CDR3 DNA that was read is TGTGCCTGGAGCGGACAGGGTCCGCTCACAGATACG. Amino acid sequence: CAWSGQGPLTDT. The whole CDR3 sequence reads CAWSGQGPLTDTQYF.

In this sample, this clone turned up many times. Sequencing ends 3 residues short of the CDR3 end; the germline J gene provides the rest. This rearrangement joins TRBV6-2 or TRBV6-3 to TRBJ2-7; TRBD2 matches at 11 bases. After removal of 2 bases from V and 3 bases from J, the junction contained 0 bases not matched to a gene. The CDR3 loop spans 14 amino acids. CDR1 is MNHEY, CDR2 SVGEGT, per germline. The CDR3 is CASSYGTSGYEQYF. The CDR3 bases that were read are TGTGCCAGCAGTTACGGGACTAGCGGCTACGAG.

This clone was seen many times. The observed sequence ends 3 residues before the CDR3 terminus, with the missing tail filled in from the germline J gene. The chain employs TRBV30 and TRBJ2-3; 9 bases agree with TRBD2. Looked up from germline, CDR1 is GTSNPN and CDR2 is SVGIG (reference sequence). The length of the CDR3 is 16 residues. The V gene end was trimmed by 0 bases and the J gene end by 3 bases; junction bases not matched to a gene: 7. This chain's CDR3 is CAWSVGAGGLTDTQYF. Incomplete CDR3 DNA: TGTGCCTGGAGTGTAGGGGCGGGGGGGCTGACAGATACG.

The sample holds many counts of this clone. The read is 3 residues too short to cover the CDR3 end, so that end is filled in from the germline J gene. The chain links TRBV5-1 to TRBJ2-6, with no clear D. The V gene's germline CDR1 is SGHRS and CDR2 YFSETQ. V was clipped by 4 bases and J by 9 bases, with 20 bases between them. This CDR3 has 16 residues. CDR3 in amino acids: CASSIVLLSEGNVLTF. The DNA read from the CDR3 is TGCGCCAGCAGCATTGTCCTCCTTTCTGAAGGCAACGTC.

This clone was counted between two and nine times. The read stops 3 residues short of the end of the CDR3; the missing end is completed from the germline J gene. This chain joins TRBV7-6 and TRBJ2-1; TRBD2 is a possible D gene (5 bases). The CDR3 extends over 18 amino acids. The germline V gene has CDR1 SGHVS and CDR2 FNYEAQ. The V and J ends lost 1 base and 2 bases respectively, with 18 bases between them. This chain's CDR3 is CASSLELSRRSTYNEQFF. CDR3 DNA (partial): TGTGCCAGCAGCTTAGAATTATCGCGGAGGAGCACCTACAATGAG. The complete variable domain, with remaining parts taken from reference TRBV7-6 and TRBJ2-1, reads GAGVSQSPRYKVTKRGQDVALRCDPISGHVSLYWYRQALGQGPEFLTYFNYEAQQDKSGLPNDRFSAERPEGSISTLTIQRTEQRDSAMYRCASSLELSRRSTYNEQFFGPGTRLTVL.

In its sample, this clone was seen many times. The CDR3 sequence: CASSLETGSFSKLFF. The DNA read from the CDR3 is TGTGCCAGCAGCTTGGAGACAGGGAGTTTTTCCAAA. The rearrangement joins TRBV7-9 to TRBJ1-4, with 7 bases that match TRBD1. The DNA ends 3 residues before the CDR3 does, and the rest of the CDR3 is filled in from the germline J gene. CDR1 is SEHNR and CDR2 is FQNEAQ in the germline V gene (reference sequence). CDR3 length: 15 residues.

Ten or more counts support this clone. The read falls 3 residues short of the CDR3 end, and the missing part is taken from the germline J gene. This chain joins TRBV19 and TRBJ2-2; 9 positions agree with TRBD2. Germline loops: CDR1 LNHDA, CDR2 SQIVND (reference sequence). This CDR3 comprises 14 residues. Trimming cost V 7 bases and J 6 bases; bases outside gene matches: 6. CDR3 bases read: TGTGCCAGTACCGGGACTAGCTTCCCCGGGGAG. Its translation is CASTGTSFPGE. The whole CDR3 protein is CASTGTSFPGELFF.